The source of this T cell receptor beta chain is a study of blood T cells in healthy people across ages. Caucasian individuals from Russia who were healthy and aged about 6 to 100 acted as donors. This clonotype was picked up a small number of times. Between the trimmed V and J ends, which lost 0 bases and 1 base, there was a span of 13 bases. There are 17 residues in the CDR3. Germline CDR1 is SGHDN and CDR2 is FVKESK. A sample-barcoded 5' primer and a J-beta primer mix were used in a second PCR of roughly 7 to 11 cycles. TCRdb re-analysed the 5' RACE reads in MiXCR, keeping a single row per CDR3 protein. The sample has 600,000 or so distinct CDR3 sequences, under 25% seen once.

The chain joins TRBV14 to TRBJ1-5; D not resolved. Sequenced material: blood. This clonotype was sampled from an older man in good health. The CDR3 DNA sequence: TGTGCCAGCAGCCAAGATAAGGAGCTACTGAGCAATCAGCCCCAGCATTTT. Protein sequence: CASSQDKELLSNQPQHF.